The 2 T cell receptor beta chains presented below share a single source sample, sequenced in a study of early T cells in non-severe SARS-CoV-2 infection (dated by TCRdb to the early 2020s). To prepare the library, 5' RACE was applied. Sequencing took place on a NextSeq 500. TCRdb reworked the public reads: Q25 trimming with fastp, MiXCR clone assembly, productive beta chains retained. Here each entry gathers all rows of one CDR3 protein and keeps the most common genes and DNA. Here the sample has 35,000 to 50,000 distinct CDR3 sequences; less than 8.5% occur a single time. The ten biggest clones cover roughly 4.7% of the sample. Sequencing was carried out using whole blood. The receptor set was obtained from an adult who was a healthcare worker with PCR-confirmed SARS-CoV-2 infection or an uninfected control (not recorded which).

This clonotype was seen at least ten times. V and J are TRBV20-1 and TRBJ2-5, with D possibly TRBD1 on 7 matching bases. Germline loops: CDR1 DFQATT, CDR2 SNEGSKA (reference sequence). CDR3 length: 14 residues. V lost 4 bases and J 5 bases, leaving 17 bases between the germline ends. DNA of the CDR3: TGCAGTGCTACTAGGGGGCCGGGGGTCGAGACCCAGTACTTC. Translating it yields CSATRGPGVETQYF.

J is TRBJ1-1 and V is TRBV2; 7 bases are a match to TRBD1. The CDR3 covers 13 residues. After removal of 7 bases from V and 6 bases from J, the junction contained 8 bases not matched to a gene. CDR1 and CDR2 (germline): SNHLY, FYNNEI. The CDR3: CASTRDSSAEAFF. In DNA, the CDR3 is TGTGCCAGCACTAGGGACAGTTCCGCTGAAGCTTTCTTT.